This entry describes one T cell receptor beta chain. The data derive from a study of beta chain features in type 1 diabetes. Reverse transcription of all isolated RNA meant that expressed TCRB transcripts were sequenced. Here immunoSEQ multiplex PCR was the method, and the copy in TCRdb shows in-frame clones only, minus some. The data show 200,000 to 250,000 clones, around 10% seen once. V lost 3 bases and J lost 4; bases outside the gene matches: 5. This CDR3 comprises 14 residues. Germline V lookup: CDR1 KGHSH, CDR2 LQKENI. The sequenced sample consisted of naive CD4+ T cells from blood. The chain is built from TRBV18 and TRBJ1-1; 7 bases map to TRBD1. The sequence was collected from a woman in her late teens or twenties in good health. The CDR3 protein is CASSPVAGGTEAFF. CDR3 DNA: TGTGCCAGCTCACCTGTTGCAGGGGGCACTGAAGCTTTCTTT.